This T cell receptor beta chain comes out of a study of glioma-infiltrating T cells after dendritic cell vaccination. Overall study context: Dendritic cell vaccination trial patients had either newly diagnosed or recurrent glioblastoma.

The immunoSEQ assay amplified TCRB CDR3 from up to roughly 2 ug DNA. Method: immunoSEQ multiplex PCR; TCRdb's copy keeps in-frame clones and lacks some. This sample has about 82,000 clones, with about 87% found just once. The CDR3 has 15 amino acids. Looked up from germline, CDR1 is SGHRS and CDR2 is YFSETQ. V lost 3 bases and J 0 bases, leaving 11 bases between the germline ends. Selection required adequate fresh-frozen tumor tissue plus more than two years' survival data. Isocitrate dehydrogenase mutation was absent in all glioblastoma patients. J is TRBJ2-3 and V is TRBV5-1, with a weak D call TRBD1 (5 bases). This TCR came from a human donor with glioblastoma. Sequencing was performed on blood, taken before dendritic cell vaccination. This CDR3 reads CASSWTQSSTDTQYF. CDR3 nucleotide sequence: TGCGCCAGCAGCTGGACACAGTCTAGCACAGATACGCAGTATTTT.